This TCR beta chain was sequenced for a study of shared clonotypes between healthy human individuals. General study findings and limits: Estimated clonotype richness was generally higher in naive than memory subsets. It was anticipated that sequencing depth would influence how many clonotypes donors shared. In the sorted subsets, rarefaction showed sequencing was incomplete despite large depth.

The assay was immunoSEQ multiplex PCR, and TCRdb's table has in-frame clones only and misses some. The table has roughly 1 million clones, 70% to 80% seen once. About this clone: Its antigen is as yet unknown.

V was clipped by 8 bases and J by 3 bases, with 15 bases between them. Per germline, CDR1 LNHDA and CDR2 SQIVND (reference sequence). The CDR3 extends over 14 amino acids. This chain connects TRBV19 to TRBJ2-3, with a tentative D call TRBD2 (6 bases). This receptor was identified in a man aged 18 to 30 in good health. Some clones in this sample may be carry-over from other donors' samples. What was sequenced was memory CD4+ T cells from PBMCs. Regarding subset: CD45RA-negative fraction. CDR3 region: CASRAGLATDTQYF. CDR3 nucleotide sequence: TGTGCCAGTCGGGCGGGGCTAGCTACAGATACGCAGTATTTT.